The rows below give T cell receptor beta chains drawn from one sample of a study of shared clonotypes between healthy human individuals. Only in-frame clones appear in the TCRdb table, and some are missing; sequencing was by immunoSEQ multiplex PCR. In the table there are more than 450,000 clones, approximately 79% of which are singletons. The sample was PBMCs. The receptors shown here come from a middle-aged woman in good health. Some clones in this sample may be carry-over from other donors' samples. CDR3s leave out the opening cysteine and the closing phenylalanine or tryptophan.

CDR3: ASSLASGLGEQY; V: TRBV5-4; length: 12
CDR3: ASSFDRGTEAF; V: TRBV7-3; length: 11
CDR3: ASSLAGGQPQH; V: TRBV5-8; length: 11
CDR3: ASSQDQRTSGTRGQF; V: TRBV4-1; length: 15
CDR3: SAQNGREQY; V: TRBV20-1; length: 9
CDR3: ATSRNAGENQPQH; V: TRBV15; length: 13
CDR3: ASSSLPGQGTEAF; V: TRBV7-3; length: 13
CDR3: ASSLVGHYGYT; V: TRBV5-5; length: 11
CDR3: ASSPYAHSGNTIY; V: TRBV18; length: 13
CDR3: ASSTGQGFYGYT; V: TRBV28; length: 12
CDR3: ASSLYPSMETQY; V: TRBV11-2; length: 12
CDR3: ASRLSGRAGF; V: TRBV2; length: 10
CDR3: ASTRSGWGNQPQH; V: TRBV7-8; length: 13
CDR3: AIAGTASYEQY; V: TRBV10-3; length: 11
CDR3: ASSEAGGVSYGYT; V: TRBV6-1; length: 13
CDR3: ASSIGSTYGYT; V: TRBV28; length: 11
CDR3: ASSEGQGAYEQY; V: TRBV2; length: 12
CDR3: ASSLGGPGQGIERTGELF; V: TRBV7-7; length: 18
CDR3: ASSGPGDPATNEKLF; V: TRBV19; length: 15
CDR3: ASSEPTGGLQETQY; V: TRBV9; length: 14
CDR3: ASSAAGTGGRRSTQY; V: TRBV7-2; length: 15
CDR3: ASSLLAGGNTGELF; V: TRBV7-8; length: 14
CDR3: AWSSPDRRYQPQH; V: TRBV30; length: 13
CDR3: ASSLGQGRNEQY; V: TRBV7-2; length: 12
CDR3: ASLDLAGAGELF; V: TRBV28; length: 12
CDR3: ASSLLTGERTQY; V: TRBV5-4; length: 12
CDR3: ASSEGGLAGNNEQF; V: TRBV10-1; length: 14
CDR3: ASSHPGQGYWEQY; V: TRBV5-1; length: 13
CDR3: ASSQGLAGGLYNEQF; V: TRBV19; length: 15
CDR3: ASSLSPGLGPTGELF; V: TRBV7-2; length: 15
CDR3: ASSLAGQGNSGANVLT; V: TRBV7-9; length: 16
CDR3: ATSTGGLNQPQH; V: TRBV6-5; length: 12
CDR3: ASLNGRSAGELF; V: TRBV18; length: 12
CDR3: ASSTRTRPYEQY; V: TRBV19; length: 12
CDR3: AISESGLGTSTDTQY; V: TRBV10-3; length: 15
CDR3: ASRVGGTSGYNEQF; V: TRBV7-8; length: 14
CDR3: ASSIEGQRGQPQH; V: TRBV19; length: 13
CDR3: ASSFPPGTSSYEQY; V: TRBV28; length: 14
CDR3: ASSFRLAGTQETQY; V: TRBV7-8; length: 14
CDR3: AWSDSRGYT; V: TRBV30; length: 9
CDR3: ASGAGSYEQY; V: TRBV28; length: 10
CDR3: ASSLMRLAGGGTDTQY; V: TRBV27; length: 16
CDR3: ASSLAGTGDEQY; V: TRBV5-1; length: 12
CDR3: ASSFVPVGAYNEQF; V: TRBV27; length: 14
CDR3: ASSPWSGSYNEQF; V: TRBV7-2; length: 13
CDR3: ASSYSGQFSNYGYT; V: TRBV6-5; length: 14
CDR3: ASSIGDWGRGANVLT; V: TRBV18; length: 15
CDR3: ASSPLLPSGREETQY; V: TRBV18; length: 15
CDR3: ASPQYEQF; V: TRBV11-1; length: 8
CDR3: ATTGYTEAF; V: TRBV30; length: 9
CDR3: ASSQTPLRSRTGELF; V: TRBV23-1; length: 15
CDR3: ASSESGGKRNTEAF; V: TRBV25-1; length: 14
CDR3: ASSSPGASGHRFDNEQF; V: TRBV7-3; length: 17
CDR3: ASSQGGWMSTEAF; V: TRBV19; length: 13
CDR3: ASRLHETQY; V: TRBV7-2; length: 9
CDR3: ASSQDAGPARAF; V: TRBV4-1; length: 12
CDR3: ASSLVSSASGELF; V: TRBV11-2; length: 13
CDR3: ASSLPGKETQY; V: TRBV5-1; length: 11